This T cell receptor beta chain was profiled in a study of OX40 agonist ivuxolimab in advanced cancers. Overall study context: Of the participants, over 30% had some prior anti-PD-1, anti-PD-L1 or anti-CTLA-4 therapy, which was allowed.

This clone was picked up a small number of times. Its antigen remains unknown. This CDR3 is built from 12 residues. From germline, CDR1 is MNHEY and CDR2 SVGAGI. V lost 4 bases and J 10 bases, leaving 8 bases between the germline ends. The table came from immunoSEQ multiplex PCR; TCRdb's copy has only in-frame clones and leaves some out. The sample lists over 25,000 clones; 70% to 90% were seen once. General study points: At doses 0.1 to 3.0 mg/kg, CD4+ and CD8+ clones expanded.

This TCR came from an adult with an advanced solid tumor such as melanoma, head and neck, liver or kidney cancer. The gene calls are TRBV6-5 and TRBJ1-6, with D unclear. Sequences were derived from CD4+ or CD8+ T cells sorted from blood, sampled in a trial of the OX40 agonist ivuxolimab. The CDR3 nucleotides read TGTGCCAGCAGTTCGTCCGACTCACCCCTCCACTTT. It translates to CASSSSDSPLHF.